Included here is one T cell receptor beta chain sequence, with context. Its antigen remains unknown. V lost 6 bases to trimming and J lost 1 base, with 15 bases between them. The length of the CDR3 is 14 residues. Per germline, CDR1 SQVTM and CDR2 ANQGSEA. The data are from a study of cytomegalovirus exposure and HLA in healthy donors. Study-wide results and limits: An observed cluster of highly shared sequence variants was recorded as a likely sequencing artifact. An analysis done earlier found most TCR beta V segments productive about 90% or about 30% of the time.

Use of 60 Vbeta and 13 Jbeta primers characterized the PCR. Method: immunoSEQ multiplex PCR; TCRdb's copy keeps in-frame clones and lacks some. This specimen shows 220,000 or so clones; the ten leading clones hold about 1%. The gene calls are TRBV29-1 and TRBJ1-1; D possibly corresponds to TRBD1 (6 bases). This clonotype was sampled from a girl aged 2-10 years in good health and CMV-seropositive. Sequenced material: PBMCs. CDR3 amino acids: CSVTGSTPNTEAFF. The CDR3 DNA reads TGCAGCGTAACAGGGTCTACTCCGAACACTGAAGCTTTCTTT.